This T cell receptor beta chain was found in a study of T cells after yellow fever vaccination. The authors made TCR cDNA by 5'RACE template switching, adding a universal primer site and UMIs. TCRdb ran MiXCR on the 5' RACE reads and lists one entry per CDR3 protein. The repertoire consists of 9,000 to 15,000 distinct CDR3 sequences, with under 6.5% occurring once and the leading ten covering roughly 0.9%. The CDR3 is 16 amino acids. Trimming took 0 bases from V and 3 from J, leaving 11 bases between them. The germline V gene encodes CDR1 SGHDN and CDR2 FVKESK. This clonotype was recorded at least ten times.

The source was PBMCs, either bulk or a sorted T-cell subset (CD4+, CD8+, memory, or dextramer-sorted; not recorded which), collected on the day of the yellow fever booster vaccination. This sequence was found in a young man who received the YFV17D yellow fever vaccine. The chain couples TRBV14 to TRBJ2-2, with D possibly being TRBD1 or TRBD2 (5 bases each). The CDR3 protein is CASSQDPGADTGELFF. CDR3 nucleotide sequence: TGTGCCAGCAGCCAAGATCCCGGGGCCGACACCGGGGAGCTGTTTTTT.